The 28 T cell receptor beta chains below all came from one sample that was sequenced in a study of blood T cells in healthy people across ages (dated by TCRdb to between 2014 and 2017). The method behind the library was 5' RACE. Sequenced using an Illumina HiSeq 2500. A second PCR of roughly 7 to 12 cycles was run with a J-beta primer mix and a sample-barcoded 5' primer. The public reads were reanalyzed by TCRdb: fastp trimming at Q25, MiXCR alignment, in-frame beta chains only. Each entry is one CDR3 protein sequence, shown with its most common DNA and genes. Present in this sample are approximately 600,000 distinct CDR3 sequences, 58% of which were seen just once. The ten largest account for approximately 37% of the sample. The specimen was blood. The origin of the receptors is a man in his sixties in good health.

The V and J genes are TRBV25-1 and TRBJ1-2; unclear D gene. In germline, CDR1 is MGHDK, CDR2 SYGVNS. This CDR3 region has 14 residues. V lost 0 bases to trimming and J lost 3 bases, with 8 bases between them. The CDR3 DNA follows: TGTGCCAGCAGTGAATATGGGGAATACTATGGCTACACCTTC. Its translation is CASSEYGEYYGYTF.

The chain couples TRBV10-3 to TRBJ1-6, with 9 positions matching TRBD1. The germline CDR1 and CDR2 sequences are ENHRY and SYGVKD. The CDR3 runs to 13 residues. Germline trimming cut 7 bases from V and 10 bases from J; bases unmatched to any gene: 5. Here the CDR3 DNA reads TGTGCCATCAAACAGGGGGCGGGATCACCCCTCCACTTT. Its protein product is CAIKQGAGSPLHF.

This chain joins TRBV7-2 and TRBJ1-1, with a tentative D call TRBD1 (5 bases). Germline CDR1 is SGHTA and CDR2 is FQGNSA. This CDR3 has 14 amino acids. With 0 bases removed from V and 8 bases from J, the gap between germline ends came to 13 bases. CDR3 coding DNA: TGTGCCAGCAGCTTAGCTGGGGGTTTCCTCGAAGCTTTCTTT. It yields the protein CASSLAGGFLEAFF.

The chain couples TRBV29-1 to TRBJ2-1; D uncertain. V lost 7 bases to trimming and J lost 2 bases, with 18 bases between them. Germline CDR1 and CDR2: SQVTM and ANQGSEA. The CDR3 spans 15 residues. CDR3 sequence reads: CSASRSASPYNEQFF. In DNA form, the CDR3 reads TGCAGCGCGTCCCGAAGCGCTTCCCCCTACAATGAGCAGTTCTTC.

The rearrangement links TRBV5-5 to TRBJ2-7; a possible D gene is TRBD1 (5 bases). The V and J ends lost 0 bases and 0 bases respectively, with 10 bases between them. The CDR3 is 15 residues long. Looked up from germline, CDR1 is SGHKS and CDR2 is YYEKEE (reference sequence). The CDR3 region has the DNA TGTGCCAGCAGCTTGGAGGGGTTGAGCTCCTACGAGCAGTACTTC. It specifies CASSLEGLSSYEQYF.

V and J are TRBV7-2 and TRBJ2-2; TRBD1 matches 10 bases. Germline V gene sequence: CDR1 SGHTA, CDR2 FQGNSA. The V gene end was trimmed by 5 bases and the J gene end by 7 bases; junction bases not matched to a gene: 7. There are 15 residues in the CDR3. The CDR3 region is CASSRDRGFVGELFF. In DNA, the CDR3 is TGTGCCAGCAGCCGGGACAGGGGATTCGTCGGGGAGCTGTTTTTT. Full variable domain (rest looked up from reference TRBV7-2 and TRBJ2-2): GAGVSQSPSNKVTEKGKDVELRCDPISGHTALYWYRQSLGQGLEFLIYFQGNSAPDKSGLPSDRFSAERTGGSVSTLTIQRTQQEDSAVYLCASSRDRGFVGELFFGEGSRLTVL.

This clonotype came up once. This sequence joins TRBV12-3 or TRBV12-4 and TRBJ2-5, with D tentatively TRBD1 (6 bases). The CDR3 is 12 residues long. Trimming cost V 8 bases and J 11 bases, with 18 bases left between them. The CDR3 nucleotides read TGTGCCAGCCTTATTGGGGGCAATGAGCAGTACTTC. This translates into CASLIGGNEQYF.

V is TRBV12-3 or TRBV12-4 and J is TRBJ2-3; D remains unclear. Trimming shortened V by 7 bases and J by 6 bases, and 17 bases separated the two germline ends. The CDR3 sequence is 14 residues long. The CDR3 protein is CASTLWAKGDTQYF. As DNA, the CDR3 is TGTGCCAGCACACTCTGGGCAAAAGGGGATACGCAGTATTTT.

The chain employs TRBV6-1 and TRBJ1-6; 9 bases match TRBD1. CDR1 and CDR2 from the germline V gene are MNHNS and SASEGT. J lost 6 bases, V lost 3 bases, and 3 bases had no gene match. The CDR3 covers 15 residues. Here the CDR3 reads CASSEGTGINSPLHF. CDR3 sequence (DNA): TGTGCCAGCAGTGAGGGGACAGGGATTAATTCACCCCTCCACTTT.

This clonotype was found a few times. V is TRBV5-1 and J is TRBJ2-3, with 7 bases fitting TRBD2. The CDR3 contains 16 residues. Germline V CDR1 and CDR2: SGHRS, YFSETQ. V gave up 2 bases and J gave up 2 bases; unmatched junction bases: 8. In nucleotides, the CDR3 is TGCGCCAGCAGCTTATCCGGGGGACTAACCACAGATACGCAGTATTTT. Encoded protein: CASSLSGGLTTDTQYF.

This clonotype was observed a single time. The chain employs TRBV12-3 or TRBV12-4 and TRBJ2-4, with unresolved D. This CDR3 spans 18 amino acids. V was pared by 6 bases and J by 0 bases, with 21 bases between. This chain's CDR3 is CASSHLRSHALAKNIQYF. DNA for the CDR3: TGTGCCAGCAGCCACTTGAGAAGTCACGCCTTAGCCAAAAACATTCAGTACTTC.

The chain's CDR3 is CASSYGGGEQYF. The CDR3 DNA reads TGCGCCAGCAGCTATGGAGGGGGCGAGCAGTACTTC. V usage is TRBV5-1 and J usage is TRBJ2-4; either TRBD1 or TRBD2 may fit D (6 bases each). The J call is uncertain, as TRBJ2-7 better fits the DNA end. CDR3 length: 12 residues. Germline V gives CDR1 SGHRS, CDR2 YFSETQ.

The table lists this clonotype with a few counts. This chain links TRBV20-1 with TRBJ2-7, with 7 bases that match TRBD2. CDR3 length: 14 amino acids. J gave up 3 bases and V 3 bases, and 8 bases lay outside the gene matches. Germline V CDR1 and CDR2: DFQATT, SNEGSKA (reference sequence). The CDR3 region has the DNA TGCAGTGCTAGCATCCTAGCGGCGGACTACGAGCAGTACTTC. Protein: CSASILAADYEQYF.

The chain is built from TRBV20-1 and TRBJ1-2, with unresolved D. This CDR3 is 16 amino acids long. The germline gives CDR1 DFQATT, CDR2 SNEGSKA (reference sequence). V lost 0 bases and J lost 7, with 21 bases in between. Here the CDR3 reads CSARDILGVGRRGYTF. CDR3 DNA: TGCAGTGCTAGAGATATTCTCGGGGTAGGTCGGCGTGGCTACACCTTC.

The chain employs TRBV10-2 and TRBJ1-5, with D tentatively TRBD1 (5 bases). V was trimmed by 1 base and J by 4 bases, leaving 17 bases between them. This CDR3 spans 17 amino acids. Germline V gene sequence: CDR1 WSHSY, CDR2 SAAADI. The CDR3 nucleotides read TGCGCCAGCAGTGAGTGGGGGACGGCCGGGAGGAATCAGCCCCAGCATTTT. Encoded protein: CASSEWGTAGRNQPQHF.

This chain connects TRBV2 to TRBJ2-1, with D possibly TRBD1 on 5 matching bases. The germline V and J ends were trimmed by 6 bases and 1 base, with 7 bases remaining between them. CDR3 length equals 13 residues. Germline V gene sequence: CDR1 SNHLY, CDR2 FYNNEI. The CDR3 reads CASRGESYNEQFF. The CDR3 DNA reads TGTGCCAGCAGAGGGGAATCCTACAATGAGCAGTTCTTC.

Comments on this clonotype: The junction and the germline gene differ at one end; a read error may be behind it. The rearrangement joins TRBV2 to TRBJ2-1; 13 bases agree with TRBD2. Germline V CDR1 and CDR2: SNHLY, FYNNEI. The CDR3 is 14 amino acids. CDR3 bases: TGTGCCAGCAGCCCTGGACTAGCGGGGGTTGAGCAGTTATTC. Amino acid sequence: CASSPGLAGVEQLF. The whole variable domain, remainder taken from reference TRBV2 and TRBJ2-1, is EPEVTQTPSHQVTQMGQEVILRCVPISNHLYFYWYRQILGQKVEFLVSFYNNEISEKSEIFDDQFSVERPDGSNFTLKIRSTKLEDSAMYFCASSPGLAGVEQLFGPGTRLTVL.

This clonotype was observed a handful of times. The V call is TRBV7-2, the J call TRBJ2-1; no definite D call. Germline CDR1 reads SGHTA; CDR2 reads FQGNSA. The CDR3 spans 16 residues. The V end lost 1 base, the J end lost 0 bases, and 10 bases lay between the germline ends. CDR3 nucleotide sequence: TGTGCCAGCAGCTTAGAGACGCTTAGCTCCTACAATGAGCAGTTCTTC. Encoded protein: CASSLETLSSYNEQFF.

V is TRBV5-1 and J is TRBJ2-7, with D possibly matching TRBD2 (6 bases). The J call may be mistaken, given a closer DNA end match to TRBJ2-5. CDR3 length: 16 amino acids. The germline V gene encodes CDR1 SGHRS and CDR2 YFSETQ. In DNA, the CDR3 is TGCGCCAGCAGGCCACATCCCCAGCGGGCAGAAGAGACCCAGTACTTC. It encodes CASRPHPQRAEETQYF.

This clonotype showed up just a few times. The chain employs TRBV3-1 and TRBJ1-2, with D maybe TRBD1 (6 bases). The CDR3 covers 13 residues. V dropped 4 bases and J dropped 8 bases, with 14 bases sitting between them. Germline loops: CDR1 LGHDT, CDR2 YNNKEL (reference sequence). Here the CDR3 reads CASSLNRADGYTF. For the CDR3, the DNA is TGTGCCAGCAGCCTGAACAGGGCCGACGGCTACACCTTC.

This clonotype was detected only once. This sequence joins TRBV20-1 and TRBJ1-4; D uncertain. CDR3 size: 14 residues. Germline V gene sequence: CDR1 DFQATT, CDR2 SNEGSKA (reference sequence). V lost 5 bases and J lost 0, with 10 bases in between. The CDR3 nucleotides are TGCAGTGCTCCCCTGGGCGCAACTAATGAAAAACTGTTTTTT. Translated: CSAPLGATNEKLFF.

There are a few counts of this clonotype. V and J are TRBV6-2 or TRBV6-3 and TRBJ1-2, with D maybe TRBD1 (5 bases). Germline V CDR1 and CDR2: MNHEY, SVGEGT. V lost 7 bases and J 7 bases, leaving 16 bases between the germline ends. The CDR3 covers 13 residues. Written as DNA, the CDR3 is TGTGCCAGCACCTTGAGGGGTCTTGGTGGCTACACCTTC. This codes for CASTLRGLGGYTF.

The chain links TRBV5-1 to TRBJ1-4; D is possibly TRBD1 (6 bases). CDR1 and CDR2 from the germline V gene are SGHRS and YFSETQ. This CDR3 comprises 14 residues. Trimming pared 4 bases from V and 7 bases from J, leaving 14 bases between. CDR3 in amino acids: CASSIQGQPEKLFF. DNA of the CDR3: TGCGCCAGCAGCATACAGGGCCAGCCTGAAAAACTGTTTTTT.

The gene calls are TRBV11-3 and TRBJ2-1, with TRBD2 matching over 11 bases. V shed 5 bases, J shed 4 bases, and the junction held 10 bases outside the gene matches. The germline V gene has CDR1 SGHNT and CDR2 YENEEA. This CDR3 has 17 residues. The CDR3 DNA is TGTGCCAGCAGCCTCGCCCGGGCTAGCGGGGGGTACAATGAGCAGTTCTTC. Translation gives CASSLARASGGYNEQFF.

This clonotype was seen only once. V usage is TRBV5-1 and J usage is TRBJ2-3; D possibly corresponds to TRBD2 (6 bases). The CDR3 length is 15 residues. V was trimmed by 2 bases and J by 5 bases, leaving 15 bases between them. Germline CDR1 reads SGHRS; CDR2 reads YFSETQ. CDR3 residues: CASSFRDSQRDTQYF. The DNA of the CDR3 is TGCGCCAGCAGCTTCCGGGACTCACAGCGAGATACGCAGTATTTT.

In regard to this clonotype: A read error may account for a junction end that differs from germline. The V and J genes are TRBV7-9 and TRBJ2-7; possibly TRBD2 for D (7 bases). The CDR3 consists of 15 residues. Germline lookup yields CDR1 SEHNR and CDR2 FQNEAQ (reference sequence). CDR3 coding DNA: TGTGCCAGCAGCTTTTGGGTCGGGGGGCCACAATCCTGGCACTTC. Translation: CASSFWVGGPQSWHF.

The CDR3 region is CASSLEGASYNEQYF. The CDR3 bases are TGCGCCAGCAGCTTGGAGGGGGCGTCCTACAATGAGCAGTACTTC. This rearrangement joins TRBV5-1 to TRBJ2-1; 7 nucleotides align to TRBD1. Matching the DNA end better, TRBJ2-7 makes the J call doubtful. The CDR3 loop spans 15 amino acids. The germline V gene encodes CDR1 SGHRS and CDR2 YFSETQ.

The genes are TRBV20-1 and TRBJ1-2; a weak D match, TRBD1 (6 bases). The germline V and J ends were trimmed by 0 bases and 7 bases, with 15 bases remaining between them. Germline V gene data show CDR1 as DFQATT and CDR2 as SNEGSKA (reference sequence). The CDR3 spans 14 residues. DNA of the CDR3: TGCAGTGCTAGAGATCCTGGGGGCGAGGGTGGCTACACCTTC. The encoded protein is CSARDPGGEGGYTF.